This TCR beta chain appears in the sequencing data of a study of shared clonotypes between healthy human individuals. Study outcomes and limitations: Richness estimates generally favored naive over memory subsets.

The CDR3 totals 18 residues. V trimming: 0 bases; J trimming: 2 bases; junction bases outside the gene matches: 12. CDR1 is SGHRS and CDR2 is YFSETQ in the germline V gene. Sequencing was performed with immunoSEQ multiplex PCR; in TCRdb, only in-frame clones are kept and a portion is missing. The top ten hold less than 2% of the sample, which has about 1.9 million clones, around 93% seen once. Positively selected for CCR7, the CD45RO-negative cells used as naive CD8 cells excluded terminally differentiated effector memory CD45RA+ cells. Worth noting for this clone: Antigen unknown.

This rearrangement joins TRBV5-1 to TRBJ2-5; 8 nucleotides match TRBD2. What was sequenced was naive CD8+ T cells from PBMCs. The TCR originated in a man between 18 and 29 years old in good health. Some clones in this sample may be carry-over from other donors' samples. The CDR3 spells CASSLAVISGRTQETQYF. In nucleotides, the CDR3 is TGCGCCAGCAGCTTGGCCGTTATCAGCGGGAGAACTCAAGAGACCCAGTACTTC.